This TCR beta chain was obtained from a study of Graves' ophthalmopathy and Graves' hyperthyroidism. Whole-study findings and limits: Its predictions of ophthalmopathy progression gave the model 70.59% sensitivity and 72.22% specificity.

The V gene's germline CDR1 is SGHRS and CDR2 YFSETQ. This CDR3 is 15 amino acids long. The V end lost 4 bases, the J end lost 4 bases, and 17 bases lay between the germline ends. The sample holds a few counts of this clonotype. Its target is unknown. The authors amplified TCR beta CDR3 regions from RNA transcripts. The workflow started with a first-round RT-PCR run with HTBI primers and then moved on to a second-round multiplex PCR. Each CDR3 protein gets one entry after TCRdb re-called the multiplex PCR reads with MiXCR. The sample has around 1.1 million distinct CDR3 sequences; less than 45% are singletons. In this cohort, patients with other autoimmune diseases, uncontrolled infections, pregnancy or lactation were excluded. Establishment of the diagnosis relied upon clinical symptoms, serum thyroxine, TRAb, thyroid ultrasound and orbital computed tomography.

The sequence derives from an adult man with Graves' hyperthyroidism. The chain joins TRBV5-1 to TRBJ1-1; the D gene is possibly TRBD1 (6 bases). Sequencing was performed on peripheral blood or thyroid tissue (not recorded which). The CDR3 DNA sequence: TGCGCCAGCAGCCACCGACAGGTTTCGGGCACTGAAGCTTTCTTT. It yields the protein CASSHRQVSGTEAFF. Full variable domain (outside the CDR3, taken from reference TRBV5-1 and TRBJ1-1): KAGVTQTPRYLIKTRGQQVTLSCSPISGHRSVSWYQQTPGQGLQFLFEYFSETQRNKGNFPGRFSGRQFSNSRSEMNVSTLELGDSALYLCASSHRQVSGTEAFFGQGTRLTVV.